The rows below give T cell receptor beta chains drawn from one sample of a study of shared clonotypes between healthy human individuals. TCRdb's table, derived via immunoSEQ multiplex PCR, lists solely in-frame clones and lacks some. The data show over 2,000,000 clones, roughly 93% seen once. The sequenced sample consisted of naive CD8+ T cells from PBMCs. The receptors were gathered from a man aged 18 to 35 in good health. Some clones in this sample may be carry-over from other donors' samples. Each CDR3 is given with its conserved first and last residue.

j_gene,v_gene,CDR3aa
TRBJ2-1,TRBV27,CASTAGTSGTNEQFF
TRBJ2-7,TRBV27,CASRSNRDLRVQYF
TRBJ2-7,TRBV5-4,CASSLGDVGEQYF
TRBJ2-1,TRBV7-9,CASTRSSTGSSYNEQFF
TRBJ2-1,TRBV5-6,CASSGPLAGVSNEQFF
TRBJ1-2,TRBV7-9,CASSSQGLTGGYTF
TRBJ2-7,TRBV28,CASKPRVRSPLYEQYF
TRBJ2-5,TRBV7-3,CASSLNQGLQETQYF
TRBJ2-3,TRBV27,CASSQIPGTDTQYF
TRBJ2-1,TRBV2,CASPLMGDLYNEQFF
TRBJ1-1,TRBV10-3,CAIREASPNTEAFF
TRBJ2-7,TRBV5-5,CASSSLLDRISSYEQYF
TRBJ2-1,TRBV7-9,CASRPEVADSYNEQFF
TRBJ2-7,TRBV28,CASSRGQGGYEQYF
TRBJ2-1,TRBV30,CAWSVVRGRVNEQFF
TRBJ2-7,TRBV5-4,CASSLVGSYEQYF
TRBJ2-7,TRBV28,CASRTSGGTYEQYF
TRBJ1-1,TRBV19,CASSMVSPNTEAFF
TRBJ2-7,TRBV5-6,CASSGQGGDYEQYF
TRBJ2-7,TRBV7-9,CASSRLADLYEQYF
TRBJ2-1,TRBV6-5,CASSYSPASGRFF
TRBJ1-2,TRBV7-9,CASSSPLPGQGRNGYTF
TRBJ2-7,TRBV11-2,CASSFEQGYEQYF
TRBJ2-7,TRBV2,CASRRLAGYEQYF
TRBJ2-7,TRBV7-9,CASSLGVSANGEQYF
TRBJ2-7,TRBV29-1,CSAFTLTSYEQYF
TRBJ1-1,TRBV6-5,CASSYSSGNWGTEAFF
TRBJ1-1,TRBV27,CASSLGDPMNTEAFF
TRBJ1-2,TRBV11-2,CASSQGANYGYTF
TRBJ2-3,TRBV2,CAIMDRMGTQYF
TRBJ2-3,TRBV14,CASSLRWGAKEDTQYF
TRBJ2-5,TRBV27,CASSSRTAQETQYF